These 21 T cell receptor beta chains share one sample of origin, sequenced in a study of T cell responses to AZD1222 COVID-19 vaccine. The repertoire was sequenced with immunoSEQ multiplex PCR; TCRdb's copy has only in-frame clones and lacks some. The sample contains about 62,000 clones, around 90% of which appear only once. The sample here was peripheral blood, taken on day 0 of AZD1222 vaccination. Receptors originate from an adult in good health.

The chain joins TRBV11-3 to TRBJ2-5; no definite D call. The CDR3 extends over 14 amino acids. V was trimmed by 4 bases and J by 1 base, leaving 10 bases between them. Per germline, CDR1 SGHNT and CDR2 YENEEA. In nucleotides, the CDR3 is TGTGCCAGCAGCTCCGCGGCCATCCAAGAGACCCAGTACTTC. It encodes CASSSAAIQETQYF. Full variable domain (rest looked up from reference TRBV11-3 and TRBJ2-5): EAGVVQSPRYKIIEKKQPVAFWCNPISGHNTLYWYLQNLGQGPELLIRYENEEAVDDSQLPKDRFSAERLKGVDSTLKIQPAELGDSAVYLCASSSAAIQETQYFGPGTRLLVL.

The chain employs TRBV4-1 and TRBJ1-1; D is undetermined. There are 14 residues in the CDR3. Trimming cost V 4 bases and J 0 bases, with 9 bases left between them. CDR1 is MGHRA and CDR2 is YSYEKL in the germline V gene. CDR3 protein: CASSRGLMNTEAFF. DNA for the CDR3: TGCGCCAGCAGCCGAGGACTGATGAACACTGAAGCTTTCTTT.

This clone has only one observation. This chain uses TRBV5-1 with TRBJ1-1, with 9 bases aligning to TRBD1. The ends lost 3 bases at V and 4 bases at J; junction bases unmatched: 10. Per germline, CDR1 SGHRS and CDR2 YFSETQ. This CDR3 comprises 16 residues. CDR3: CASSSGQGRKITEAFF. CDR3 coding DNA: TGCGCCAGCAGCTCAGGACAGGGGCGCAAAATCACTGAAGCTTTCTTT. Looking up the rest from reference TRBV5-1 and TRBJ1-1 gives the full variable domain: KAGVTQTPRYLIKTRGQQVTLSCSPISGHRSVSWYQQTPGQGLQFLFEYFSETQRNKGNFPGRFSGRQFSNSRSEMNVSTLELGDSALYLCASSSGQGRKITEAFFGQGTRLTVV.

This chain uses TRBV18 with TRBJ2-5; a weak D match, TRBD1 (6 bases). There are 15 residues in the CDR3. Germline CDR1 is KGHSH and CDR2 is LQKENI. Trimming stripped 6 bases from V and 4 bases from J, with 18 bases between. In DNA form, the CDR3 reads TGTGCCAGCTCGCCCCGGGACATTCGGCGAGAGACCCAGTACTTC. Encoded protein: CASSPRDIRRETQYF. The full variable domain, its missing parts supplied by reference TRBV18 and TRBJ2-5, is NAGVMQNPRHLVRRRGQEARLRCSPMKGHSHVYWYRQLPEEGLKFMVYLQKENIIDESGMPKERFSAEFPKEGPSILRIQQVVRGDSAAYFCASSPRDIRRETQYFGPGTRLLVL.

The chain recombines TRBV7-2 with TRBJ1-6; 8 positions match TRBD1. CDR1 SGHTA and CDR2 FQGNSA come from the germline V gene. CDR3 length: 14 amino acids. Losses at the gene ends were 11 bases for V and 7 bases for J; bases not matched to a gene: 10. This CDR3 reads CASRPQGANSPLHF. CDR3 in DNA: TGTGCCTCGCGCCCTCAGGGGGCCAATTCACCCCTCCACTTT.

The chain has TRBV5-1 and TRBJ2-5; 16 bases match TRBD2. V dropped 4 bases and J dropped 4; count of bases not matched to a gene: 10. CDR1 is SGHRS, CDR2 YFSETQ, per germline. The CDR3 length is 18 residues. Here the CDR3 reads CASSPSGTSGGAGETQYF. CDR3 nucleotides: TGCGCCAGCAGCCCATCCGGGACTAGCGGGGGGGCGGGAGAGACCCAGTACTTC.

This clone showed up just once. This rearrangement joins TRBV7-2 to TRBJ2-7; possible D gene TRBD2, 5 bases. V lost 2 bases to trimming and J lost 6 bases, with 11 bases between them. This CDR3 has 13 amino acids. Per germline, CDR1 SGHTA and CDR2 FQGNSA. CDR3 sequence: CASSLWERTEQYF. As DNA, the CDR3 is TGTGCCAGCAGCTTATGGGAGAGGACCGAGCAGTACTTC.

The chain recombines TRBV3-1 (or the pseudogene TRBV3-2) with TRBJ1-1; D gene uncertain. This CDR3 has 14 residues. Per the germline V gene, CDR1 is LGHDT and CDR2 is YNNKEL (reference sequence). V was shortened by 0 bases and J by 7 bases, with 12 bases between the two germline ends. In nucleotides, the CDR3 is TGTGCCAGCAGCCAAGATTCACCCATCCTTGAAGCTTTCTTT. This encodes CASSQDSPILEAFF.

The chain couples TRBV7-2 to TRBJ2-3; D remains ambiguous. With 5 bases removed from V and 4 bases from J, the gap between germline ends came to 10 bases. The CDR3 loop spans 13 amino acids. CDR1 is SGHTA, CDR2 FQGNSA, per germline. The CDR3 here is CASSLRHPDTQYF. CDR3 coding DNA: TGTGCCAGCAGCCTCCGGCATCCAGATACGCAGTATTTT.

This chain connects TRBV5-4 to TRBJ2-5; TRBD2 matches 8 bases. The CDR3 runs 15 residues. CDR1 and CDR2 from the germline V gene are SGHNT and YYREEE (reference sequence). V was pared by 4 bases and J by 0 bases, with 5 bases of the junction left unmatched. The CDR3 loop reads CASSLERGYQETQYF. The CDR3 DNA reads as TGTGCCAGCAGCCTAGAGCGGGGGTACCAAGAGACCCAGTACTTC.

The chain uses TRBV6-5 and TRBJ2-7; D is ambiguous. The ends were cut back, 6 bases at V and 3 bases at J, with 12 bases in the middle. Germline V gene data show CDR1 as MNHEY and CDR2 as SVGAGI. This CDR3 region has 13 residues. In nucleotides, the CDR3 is TGTGCCAGCAGACCCGGACCCGGCTACGAGCAGTACTTC. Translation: CASRPGPGYEQYF.

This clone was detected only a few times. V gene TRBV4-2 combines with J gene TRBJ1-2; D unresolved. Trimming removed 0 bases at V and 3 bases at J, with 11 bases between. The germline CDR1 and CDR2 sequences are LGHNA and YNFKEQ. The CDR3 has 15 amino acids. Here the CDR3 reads CASSQDLREDYGYTF. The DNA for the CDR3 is TGTGCCAGCAGCCAAGACCTCCGGGAGGACTATGGCTACACCTTC.

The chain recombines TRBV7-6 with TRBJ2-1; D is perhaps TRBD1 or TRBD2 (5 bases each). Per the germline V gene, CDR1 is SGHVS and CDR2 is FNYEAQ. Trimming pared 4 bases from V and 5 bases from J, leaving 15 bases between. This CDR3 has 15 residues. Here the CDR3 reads CASSSTWGPNNEQFF. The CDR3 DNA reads TGTGCCAGCAGCTCGACGTGGGGACCGAACAATGAGCAGTTCTTC.

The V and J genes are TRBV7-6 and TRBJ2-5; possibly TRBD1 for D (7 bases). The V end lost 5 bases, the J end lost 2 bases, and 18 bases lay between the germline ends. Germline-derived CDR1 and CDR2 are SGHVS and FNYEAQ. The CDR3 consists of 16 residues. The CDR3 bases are TGTGCCAGCAGCCGCCGATCAGGGGGGACACAAGAGACCCAGTACTTC. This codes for CASSRRSGGTQETQYF.

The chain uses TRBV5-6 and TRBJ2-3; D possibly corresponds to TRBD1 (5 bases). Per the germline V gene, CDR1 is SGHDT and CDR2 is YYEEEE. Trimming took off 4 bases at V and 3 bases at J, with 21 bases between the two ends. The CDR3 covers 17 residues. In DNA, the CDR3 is TGTGCCAGCAGCCCCCGGGCCCGTAGGGGCCCTACAGATACGCAGTATTTT. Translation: CASSPRARRGPTDTQYF.

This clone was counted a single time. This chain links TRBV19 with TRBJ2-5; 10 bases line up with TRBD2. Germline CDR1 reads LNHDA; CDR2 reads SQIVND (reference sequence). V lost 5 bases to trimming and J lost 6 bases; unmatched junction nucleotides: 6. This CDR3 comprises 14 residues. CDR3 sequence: CASSAVAGGKTQYF. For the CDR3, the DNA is TGTGCCAGTAGTGCGGTAGCGGGGGGAAAGACCCAGTACTTC. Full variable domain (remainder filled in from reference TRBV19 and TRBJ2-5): DGGITQSPKYLFRKEGQNVTLSCEQNLNHDAMYWYRQDPGQGLRLIYYSQIVNDFQKGDIAEGYSVSREKKESFPLTVTSAQKNPTAFYLCASSAVAGGKTQYFGPGTRLLVL.

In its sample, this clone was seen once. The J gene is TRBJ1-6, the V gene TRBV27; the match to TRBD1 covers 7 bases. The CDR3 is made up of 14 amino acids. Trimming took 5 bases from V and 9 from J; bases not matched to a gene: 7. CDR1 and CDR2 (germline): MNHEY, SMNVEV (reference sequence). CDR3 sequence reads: CASSPRQGPSPLHF. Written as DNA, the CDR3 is TGTGCCAGCAGTCCACGACAGGGCCCTTCACCCCTCCACTTT.

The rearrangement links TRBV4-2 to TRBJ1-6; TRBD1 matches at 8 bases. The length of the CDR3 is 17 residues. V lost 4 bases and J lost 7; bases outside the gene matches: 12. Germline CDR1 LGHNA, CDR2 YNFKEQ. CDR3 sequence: CASSLISAGGENSPLHF. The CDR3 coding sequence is TGTGCCAGCAGCCTAATCTCGGCAGGGGGCGAGAATTCACCCCTCCACTTT.

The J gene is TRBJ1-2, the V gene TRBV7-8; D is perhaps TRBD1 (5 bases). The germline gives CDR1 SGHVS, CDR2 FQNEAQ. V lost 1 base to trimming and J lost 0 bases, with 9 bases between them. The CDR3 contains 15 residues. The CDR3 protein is CASSLGDPANYGYTF. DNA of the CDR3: TGTGCCAGCAGCTTAGGGGACCCAGCTAACTATGGCTACACCTTC. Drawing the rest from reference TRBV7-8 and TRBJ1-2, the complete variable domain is GAGVSQSPRYKVAKRGQDVALRCDPISGHVSLFWYQQALGQGPEFLTYFQNEAQLDKSGLPSDRFFAERPEGSVSTLKIQRTQQEDSAVYLCASSLGDPANYGYTFGSGTRLTVV.

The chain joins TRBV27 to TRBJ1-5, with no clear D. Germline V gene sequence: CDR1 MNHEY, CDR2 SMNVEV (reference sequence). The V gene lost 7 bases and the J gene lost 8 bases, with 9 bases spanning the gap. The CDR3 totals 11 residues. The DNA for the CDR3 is TGTGCCAGCATAGAGGGTAAGCCCCAGCATTTT. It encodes CASIEGKPQHF.

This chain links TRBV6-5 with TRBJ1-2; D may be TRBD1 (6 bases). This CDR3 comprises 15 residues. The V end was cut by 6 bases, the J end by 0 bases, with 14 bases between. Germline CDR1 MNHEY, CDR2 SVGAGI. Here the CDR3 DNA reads TGTGCCAGCAGCAAACAGGGAACCGCTAACTATGGCTACACCTTC. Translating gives CASSKQGTANYGYTF.